What follows are 12 T cell receptor beta chains derived from one specimen sequenced in a study of blood T cell repertoires in COVID-19. TCRdb keeps only in-frame clones here, not all; method: immunoSEQ multiplex PCR. The data hold about 50,000 clones, with 88% observed a single time. The sequenced material came from peripheral blood. These receptor sequences come from a man in his forties or fifties with active COVID-19.

The chain links TRBV18 to TRBJ2-5, with D uncertain. Germline V gives CDR1 KGHSH, CDR2 LQKENI. The CDR3 has 13 amino acids. V gave up 0 bases and J gave up 5 bases, with 7 bases separating them. CDR3 in DNA: TGTGCCAGCTCACCACCGCTTCAGGAGACCCAGTACTTC. Translation gives CASSPPLQETQYF.

V and J are TRBV6-1 and TRBJ2-6; the match to TRBD1 covers 8 bases. CDR1 is MNHNS, CDR2 SASEGT, per germline. V lost 3 bases to trimming and J lost 5 bases; unmatched junction nucleotides: 3. This CDR3 spans 15 amino acids. The CDR3 coding sequence is TGTGCCAGCAGTGAGACAGGGGCCAGGGCCAACGTCCTGACTTTC. The encoded protein is CASSETGARANVLTF.

This chain connects TRBV6-5 to TRBJ2-1; 9 nucleotides agree with TRBD2. V shed 2 bases, J shed 8 bases, and the junction held 7 bases outside the gene matches. CDR1 is MNHEY, CDR2 SVGAGI, per germline. The CDR3 has 15 residues. For the CDR3, the DNA is TGTGCCAGCAGTTACCGCGGGGGGGCGCGAGATGAGCAGTTCTTC. Protein sequence: CASSYRGGARDEQFF.

This chain connects TRBV5-1 to TRBJ2-3; 9 positions match TRBD1. The CDR3 sequence is 13 residues long. V was pared by 0 bases and J by 8 bases, with 1 base of the junction left unmatched. Germline assignment: CDR1 SGHRS and CDR2 YFSETQ. This CDR3 reads CASSLGQGGTQYF. CDR3 DNA: TGCGCCAGCAGCTTGGGACAGGGGGGTACGCAGTATTTT.

The rearrangement joins TRBV27 to TRBJ2-1; 11 positions match TRBD1. Germline V gives CDR1 MNHEY, CDR2 SMNVEV (reference sequence). The CDR3 length is 12 residues. After removal of 5 bases from V and 13 bases from J, the junction contained 4 bases not matched to a gene. CDR3: CASSVDRGHQFF. The CDR3 DNA reads TGTGCCAGCAGTGTGGACAGGGGGCACCAGTTCTTC.

This clone was detected once. The chain couples TRBV20-1 to TRBJ1-1; D is uncertain. Trimming took 3 bases from V and 10 from J, leaving 15 bases between them. In germline, CDR1 is DFQATT, CDR2 SNEGSKA (reference sequence). The CDR3 has 12 residues. The CDR3 loop reads CSASEDSPRAFF. In DNA, the CDR3 is TGCAGTGCTAGTGAAGACTCACCTCGAGCTTTCTTT.

The CDR3 spells CASSSTGETVYGYTF. The CDR3 DNA follows: TGCGCCAGCAGCTCGACAGGGGAGACCGTCTATGGCTACACCTTC. This chain joins TRBV5-1 and TRBJ1-2; 8 bases line up with TRBD1. V shed 3 bases and J 4 bases; nucleotides not matched to a gene: 8. Germline lookup yields CDR1 SGHRS and CDR2 YFSETQ. The CDR3 is 15 residues long. Combining the CDR3 with reference TRBV5-1 and TRBJ1-2 gives the whole variable domain KAGVTQTPRYLIKTRGQQVTLSCSPISGHRSVSWYQQTPGQGLQFLFEYFSETQRNKGNFPGRFSGRQFSNSRSEMNVSTLELGDSALYLCASSSTGETVYGYTFGSGTRLTVV.

This rearrangement joins TRBV27 to TRBJ2-7; TRBD1 might be the D (6 bases). Trimming shortened V by 2 bases and J by 8 bases, and 10 bases separated the two germline ends. Germline values: CDR1 MNHEY, CDR2 SMNVEV (reference sequence). The CDR3 is 12 amino acids. The CDR3 protein is CASSLNGDKQYF. CDR3 sequence (DNA): TGTGCCAGCAGTTTAAATGGGGACAAGCAGTACTTC.

V and J are TRBV19 and TRBJ2-3, with 7 bases that match TRBD1. CDR1 is LNHDA, CDR2 SQIVND, per germline (reference sequence). V was pared by 11 bases and J by 5 bases, with 10 bases of the junction left unmatched. CDR3 length: 13 residues. In DNA form, the CDR3 reads TGTGCCCGTGCGAGGGGGCAAAGAGATACGCAGTATTTT. This sequence encodes CARARGQRDTQYF.

V usage is TRBV9 and J usage is TRBJ2-3; 7 nucleotides align to TRBD1. V trimming: 0 bases; J trimming: 11 bases; junction bases outside the gene matches: 3. From germline, CDR1 is SGDLS and CDR2 YYNGEE. The CDR3 is 12 amino acids. The DNA of the CDR3 is TGTGCCAGCAGCGTAGAAGGGGGCGGGCAGTATTTT. This sequence encodes CASSVEGGGQYF.

This clone was seen only once. The chain recombines TRBV28 with TRBJ2-3; the match to TRBD2 covers 9 bases. The CDR3 spans 15 residues. V gave up 2 bases and J gave up 6 bases; unmatched junction bases: 6. The germline V gene has CDR1 MDHEN and CDR2 SYDVKM. The DNA for the CDR3 is TGTGCCAGCAGTTTAGCGGGAGGGCGAATGGATACGCAGTATTTT. This codes for CASSLAGGRMDTQYF.

This sequence joins TRBV27 and TRBJ2-7, with D possibly TRBD2 on 6 matching bases. This CDR3 comprises 13 residues. Trimming pared 6 bases from V and 0 bases from J, leaving 9 bases between. The V gene's germline CDR1 is MNHEY and CDR2 SMNVEV (reference sequence). CDR3 coding DNA: TGTGCCAGCAGGGGCGGGGACTCCTACGAGCAGTACTTC. This sequence encodes CASRGGDSYEQYF.